This entry is about one T cell receptor (beta chain). Its antigen is unidentified. The sequencing depth, 1 in 200,000 to 1 in 1 million T cells, was the target. Method: immunoSEQ multiplex PCR; TCRdb's copy keeps in-frame clones and lacks some. The sample consists of about 84,000 clones, just over 85% of them appearing once. The source of the sample is a study of cytotoxic CD8 clonotypes in ibrutinib-treated CLL. About the study: Response material was collected after a median about 11 months of treatment, range 6 to 36. Study findings and constraints: Clonality rose at ibrutinib response, held steady in sustained remission, and fell toward baseline at progression.

The CDR3 contains 13 residues. Germline loops: CDR1 SGHTA, CDR2 FQGNSA. The germline V and J ends were trimmed by 5 bases and 9 bases, with 17 bases remaining between them. The gene calls are TRBV7-2 and TRBJ2-7, with a possible D match to TRBD2 (5 bases). Sequencing was performed on PBMCs, taken before ibrutinib treatment. This receptor was identified in a human donor with chronic lymphocytic leukemia. The CDR3 bases are TGTGCCAGCAGCCACCCGGTTAACCGGGGGCAGTACTTC. It specifies CASSHPVNRGQYF.